The clone carrying this TCR beta chain has at least ten counts. Using RNA transcripts, the TCR beta CDR3 regions were amplified. HTBI primers were used in a first-round RT-PCR, which preceded a second-round multiplex PCR. TCRdb passed the multiplex PCR reads through MiXCR, listing each CDR3 protein once. Among hundreds of thousands of distinct CDR3 sequences listed, 22% were seen once. Trimming removed 2 bases from V and 4 bases from J, with 11 bases in between. The germline CDR1 and CDR2 sequences are GTSNPN and SVGIG (reference sequence). The length of the CDR3 is 13 residues. Researchers classed hyperthyroidism as stable given no ophthalmopathy within 18 months of follow-up. Over 9.5 ml of fresh blood yielded the PBMCs by density gradient. This sample is drawn from a study of Graves' ophthalmopathy and Graves' hyperthyroidism.

The clonotype was recovered from a young woman with stable Graves' hyperthyroidism. Some clones in this sample may be carry-over from other donors' samples. The chain links TRBV30 to TRBJ1-2, with D unresolved. The sample taken for sequencing was peripheral blood. CDR3 in amino acids: CAWSLGGFYGYTF. CDR3 DNA: TGTGCCTGGAGTTTAGGCGGATTCTATGGCTACACCTTC.